This T cell receptor (beta chain) was found in a study of shared T cell receptors in the human thymus (dated by TCRdb to the early 2020s). About the full investigation: The study investigated the way shared, self-reactive T-cell receptor alpha chains are produced in the human thymus.

CDR1 is given as LNHNV and CDR2 as YYDKDF, both from the germline V gene (reference sequence). The CDR3 goes from the cysteine to the phenylalanine over 14 residues. Solely the CDR3 DNA is kept, with 42 bases framed from the first base. V trim: 4 bases; J trim: 6 bases; unmatched bases: 7. As for this clone: The antigen it recognizes is unknown. No much larger clone is present one base from it, and per-base qualities are unavailable.

Preparation of the library involved the immunoSEQ multiplex PCR assay. TCRdb retrieved this table from immuneACCESS and kept in-frame rearrangements only. Not all clones are present; in checked studies, unresolved V genes account for under half, and no reason is known for the remainder. This sample comprises about 610,000 clones, roughly 90% of them detected only once. The top ten hold around 0.0099% of the sample. This sample was also put to use in a study of human thymus T cells. From the second report: In Finland, the donors were immunologically healthy infants who were having open corrective cardiac surgery for congenital heart defects. The thymus tissue came from surgical resects taken out during corrective cardiac surgery. Both the thymic and the peripheral blood repertoires appeared to show biased V and J gene segment usage. According to the related research, thymic TCR repertoires were highly overlapping among unrelated individuals. The study described the TCR alpha and beta repertoires in under 10 infant thymus samples and a few matching peripheral blood samples. Donor ages ranging from roughly 6 to 244 days were recorded, and roughly six male and a couple of female infants were included in the cohort. Thymocytes were mechanically released from the tissue and were stored as pellets of roughly 10-32 million cells at -70 degrees C. A QIAsymphony instrument was used to extract genomic DNA from frozen cell pellets. TCRB and TCRAD loci were amplified from a standardized quantity of quality-controlled genomic DNA using the immunoSEQ multiplex PCR assay. The amplicons covered the V(D)J region and were long enough to include the CDR3 and to identify the V and J genes. The amplicons were sequenced on an Illumina platform via the commercial immunoSEQ service. Primer bias and sequencing errors were corrected as previously described, and TCRAD and TCRB were defined on the basis of the IMGT database. The repertoires were analysed using immunoSEQ Analyzer 3.0 and VDJTools for basic statistics, V/J segment usage, diversity estimates, rarefaction and pairwise overlap. Chao1, ChaoE, Efron-Thisted, Shannon and inverse Simpson indices were used to estimate diversity, which was also estimated on datasets down-sampled to the smallest sample. Repertoire overlap was assessed by strict matching of CDR3 nucleotide sequence, V gene and J gene, and clustering was done by Jaccard-based multidimensional scaling. On average, thymus samples yielded about 730,000 unique TCRB clonotypes, whereas blood samples yielded around 84,000.

The specimen was thymocytes. The rearranged segments are TRBV15 and TRBJ2-7, with 9 bases in between that match TRBD1. The source of this sequence is a boy younger than two with a congenital heart defect. Donor details come from another sample of the same person, matched by shared clones. The sequenced DNA is TGTGCCACCAGCACCAGGGACAGGGCGGGCGAGCAGTACTTC. Its protein reads: CATSTRDRAGEQYF. Full variable domain (CDR3 extended with the reference TRBV15 and TRBJ2-7 proteins): DAMVIQNPRYQVTQFGKPVTLSCSQTLNHNVMYWYQQKSSQAPKLLFHYYDKDFNNEADTPDNFQSRRPNTSFCFLDIRSPGLGDTAMYLCATSTRDRAGEQYFGPGTRLTVT.